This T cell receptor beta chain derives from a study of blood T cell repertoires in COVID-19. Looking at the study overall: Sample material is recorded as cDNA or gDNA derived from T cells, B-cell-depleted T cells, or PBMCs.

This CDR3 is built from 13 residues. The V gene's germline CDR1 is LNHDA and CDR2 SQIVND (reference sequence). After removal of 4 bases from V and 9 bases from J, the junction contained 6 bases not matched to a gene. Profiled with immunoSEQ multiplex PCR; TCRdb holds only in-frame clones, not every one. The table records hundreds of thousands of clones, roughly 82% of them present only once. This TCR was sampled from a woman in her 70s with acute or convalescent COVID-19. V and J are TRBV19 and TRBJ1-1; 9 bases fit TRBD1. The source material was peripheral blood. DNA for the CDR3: TGTGCCAGTAGTACCCGGGACAGGGCGCAAGCTTTCTTT. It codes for CASSTRDRAQAFF.